Here is one T cell receptor (beta chain) with its context. V lost 6 bases and J 0 bases, leaving 5 bases between the germline ends. Looked up from germline, CDR1 is MNHEY and CDR2 is SVGAGI. The length of the CDR3 is 12 residues. The entry originates in a study of cytomegalovirus exposure and HLA in healthy donors. PCR amplification relied on 60 Vbeta primers (plus 13 Jbeta primers). Repertoires were generated with immunoSEQ multiplex PCR, while TCRdb's copy carries only in-frame clones and drops some. The sample carries about 130,000 clones, 70% to 85% recorded once. The chain couples TRBV6-5 to TRBJ1-1; unclear D gene. Sample: PBMCs. This TCR derives from a boy aged 2 to 9 in good health and CMV-seronegative. CDR3 in amino acids: CASSTLNTEAFF. The CDR3 DNA sequence: TGTGCCAGCAGCACATTGAACACTGAAGCTTTCTTT.